The 20 T cell receptor beta chains listed next were all sequenced from one sample in a study of spatial heterogeneity in lung cancer. TCRdb re-analysed the 5' RACE reads in MiXCR, keeping a single row per CDR3 protein. The sample has tens of thousands of distinct CDR3 sequences; approximately 6% are singletons. Sample time point: sample taken at primary tumor resection. The sample here was PBMCs, taken at surgery. The receptors were gathered from a female donor with early-stage non-small cell lung cancer.

This clonotype was recorded many times. The rearrangement uses TRBV5-1 and TRBJ2-3; no reliable D call. Trimming removed 5 bases from V and 1 base from J, with 11 bases in between. Germline assignment: CDR1 SGHRS and CDR2 YFSETQ. This CDR3 has 14 amino acids. The CDR3 loop reads CASRGLSGTDTQYF. The CDR3, as DNA: TGCGCCAGCAGGGGGTTGTCGGGCACAGATACGCAGTATTTT.

Ten or more counts support this clonotype. The CDR3 is CASSGIQVARTYNEQFF. The CDR3 region has the DNA TGTGCCAGCAGCGGAATACAGGTCGCACGGACCTACAATGAGCAGTTCTTC. This rearrangement joins TRBV11-3 to TRBJ2-1; TRBD1 is a possible D gene (5 bases). Looked up from germline, CDR1 is SGHNT and CDR2 is YENEEA. Deletions cut 5 bases from V and 2 bases from J, with 19 bases between. This CDR3 is built from 17 residues.

This clonotype was observed many times. The V gene is TRBV13, the J gene TRBJ2-3, with 11 bases that match TRBD2. Germline V lookup: CDR1 PRHDT, CDR2 FYEKMQ (reference sequence). Trimming removed 4 bases from V and 6 bases from J; junction bases left unmatched: 9. The CDR3 is made up of 16 amino acids. The CDR3 loop is CASSSVAGGGDDTQYF. CDR3 sequence (DNA): TGTGCCAGCAGCTCCGTAGCGGGAGGGGGGGACGATACGCAGTATTTT.

This clonotype was counted many times. V is TRBV25-1 and J is TRBJ2-7; 8 nucleotides match TRBD2. This CDR3 comprises 17 residues. Trimming removed 3 bases from V and 4 bases from J; junction bases left unmatched: 14. Per the germline V gene, CDR1 is MGHDK and CDR2 is SYGVNS. The CDR3 protein is CASSDPRGGTVTYEQYF. CDR3 bases: TGTGCCAGCAGTGACCCCCGGGGGGGGACCGTTACTTACGAGCAGTACTTC.

Of note for this clonotype: Given a much more abundant clone one base away, this may be a read error. The CDR3 DNA reads as TGCAGCGGGGGACTAGCGGGAGCTTACGAAGAGCAGTACTTC. Translated: CSGGLAGAYEEQYF. The chain has TRBV29-1 and TRBJ2-7, with TRBD2 identical over 14 bases. The CDR3 consists of 14 residues. Germline CDR1 is SQVTM and CDR2 is ANQGSEA. V gave up 7 bases and J gave up 7 bases; unmatched junction bases: 9.

The V and J genes are TRBV6-5 and TRBJ1-1; TRBD1 aligns across 8 bases. The CDR3 contains 15 residues. The V gene's germline CDR1 is MNHEY and CDR2 SVGAGI. Trimming cost V 2 bases and J 3 bases; bases outside gene matches: 5. DNA of the CDR3: TGTGCCAGCAGTTACATAACAGGGGGGGACACTGAAGCTTTCTTT. Protein product: CASSYITGGDTEAFF.

This clonotype was seen repeatedly, ten times or more. The gene calls are TRBV29-1 and TRBJ2-1; D gene ambiguous. V was cut by 5 bases and J by 4 bases, with 12 bases left in between. Germline V gene sequence: CDR1 SQVTM, CDR2 ANQGSEA. This CDR3 comprises 13 residues. The DNA of the CDR3 is TGCAGCGTTCTGTCTACTGAGTACAATGAGCAGTTCTTC. It is translated as CSVLSTEYNEQFF.

The chain is built from TRBV21-1 and TRBJ1-5; the table's D call TRBD1 went unverified against the DNA. TRBV21-1 counts as a pseudogene. The CDR3 is 15 residues long. The CDR3: CASSKGTFSNQPQHF. For the CDR3, the DNA is TGTGCCAGCAGCAAAGGGACATTCAGCAATCAGCCCCAGCATTTT.

This clonotype was seen ten or more times. The rearrangement links TRBV5-4 to TRBJ2-5; a possible D gene is TRBD1 (6 bases). CDR3 length: 14 residues. The V and J ends lost 2 bases and 2 bases respectively, with 10 bases between them. Germline V lookup: CDR1 SGHNT, CDR2 YYREEE (reference sequence). The CDR3 is CASSLRTEQETQYF. The CDR3 DNA is TGTGCCAGCAGCTTACGGACAGAGCAAGAGACCCAGTACTTC.

This chain uses TRBV4-1 with TRBJ1-2; a possible D gene is TRBD1 (5 bases). Per germline, CDR1 MGHRA and CDR2 YSYEKL. The length of the CDR3 is 15 residues. The ends were cut back, 3 bases at V and 6 bases at J, with 17 bases in the middle. The CDR3 protein is CASSQRTGGRDGYTF. Written as DNA, the CDR3 is TGCGCCAGCAGCCAGAGGACCGGGGGTAGGGATGGCTACACCTTC.

There are many counts of this clonotype. The V call is TRBV5-5, the J call TRBJ1-5; 8 nucleotides match TRBD1. CDR1 SGHKS and CDR2 YYEKEE come from the germline V gene (reference sequence). The CDR3 has 14 residues. With V trimmed by 0 bases and J by 7 bases, 3 bases remained unmatched. Here the CDR3 DNA reads TGTGCCAGCAGCTTGGCGACAGGGGACCAGCCCCAGCATTTT. Translation: CASSLATGDQPQHF. Supplemented by reference TRBV5-5 and TRBJ1-5, the full variable domain reads DAGVTQSPTHLIKTRGQQVTLRCSPISGHKSVSWYQQVLGQGPQFIFQYYEKEERGRGNFPDRFSARQFPNYSSELNVNALLLGDSALYLCASSLATGDQPQHFGDGTRLSIL.

The chain uses TRBV24-1 and TRBJ2-2; D gene unclear. V gave up 9 bases and J gave up 5 bases, with 12 bases separating them. The germline V gene encodes CDR1 KGHDR and CDR2 SFDVKD. The CDR3 covers 13 residues. This chain's CDR3 is CATLSGTTGELFF. The CDR3 nucleotides read TGTGCCACCCTCAGTGGAACAACCGGGGAGCTGTTTTTT.

In nucleotides, the CDR3 is TGTGCCAGCAGCTTAGTGCATTGGGGTGAGCAGTTCTTC. Encoded protein: CASSLVHWGEQFF. The rearrangement uses TRBV7-9 and TRBJ2-1; unclear D gene. Germline V gene sequence: CDR1 SEHNR, CDR2 FQNEAQ (reference sequence). This CDR3 spans 13 amino acids. Trimming took off 1 base at V and 9 bases at J, with 10 bases between the two ends.

This clonotype showed up many times. The V and J genes are TRBV9 and TRBJ1-5, with a tentative D call TRBD1 (6 bases). The CDR3 spans 15 residues. Deletions cut 4 bases from V and 4 bases from J, with 15 bases between. The germline gives CDR1 SGDLS, CDR2 YYNGEE. CDR3 sequence: CASSLEGTLNQPQHF. The DNA for the CDR3 is TGTGCCAGCAGCCTGGAGGGGACATTAAATCAGCCCCAGCATTTT. The full variable domain, completed using reference TRBV9 and TRBJ1-5, is DSGVTQTPKHLITATGQRVTLRCSPRSGDLSVYWYQQSLDQGLQFLIQYYNGEERAKGNILERFSAQQFPDLHSELNLSSLELGDSALYFCASSLEGTLNQPQHFGDGTRLSIL.

This clonotype occurred many times. The rearrangement uses TRBV25-1 and TRBJ1-4; tentative D call: TRBD1 (6 bases). Trimming removed 5 bases at V and 0 bases at J, with 13 bases between. The CDR3 has 16 amino acids. Looked up from germline, CDR1 is MGHDK and CDR2 is SYGVNS. CDR3 residues: CASSNRQVATNEKLFF. For the CDR3, the DNA is TGTGCCAGCAGTAATCGACAGGTTGCAACTAATGAAAAACTGTTTTTT.

The rearrangement joins TRBV20-1 to TRBJ2-3; 13 bases align to TRBD2. J lost 5 bases, V lost 6 bases, and 8 bases had no gene match. This CDR3 comprises 15 residues. Germline values: CDR1 DFQATT, CDR2 SNEGSKA (reference sequence). CDR3 sequence reads: CSAAGTSGAGDTQYF. The CDR3 nucleotides are TGCAGTGCCGCAGGGACTAGCGGGGCGGGAGATACGCAGTATTTT.

This clonotype has a handful of counts. The gene calls are TRBV6-1 and TRBJ1-5; no firm D call. The CDR3 totals 14 residues. The ends were cut back, 4 bases at V and 0 bases at J, with 7 bases in the middle. The germline CDR1 and CDR2 sequences are MNHNS and SASEGT. The CDR3 loop reads CASSGTISNQPQHF. CDR3 nucleotide sequence: TGTGCCAGCAGTGGCACAATTAGCAATCAGCCCCAGCATTTT.

There are many counts of this clonotype. The chain combines TRBV10-1 with TRBJ2-5; D tentatively reads TRBD1 or TRBD2 (5 bases each). The V end was cut by 3 bases, the J end by 0 bases, with 11 bases between. Per germline, CDR1 WNHNN and CDR2 SYGVQD (reference sequence). This CDR3 contains 15 residues. The CDR3 spells CASSDTRGYQETQYF. The CDR3 DNA sequence: TGCGCCAGCAGTGATACTAGGGGTTACCAAGAGACCCAGTACTTC.

Concerning this clonotype: This may stem from a read error, because a much larger clone lies one nucleotide away. The genes are TRBV28 and TRBJ1-4; 7 bases line up with TRBD1. The CDR3 runs to 12 residues. In germline, CDR1 is MDHEN, CDR2 SYDVKM. CDR3 nucleotide sequence: TGTACCAGCAGTGACAGGGCTGAAAAACTGTTTTTT. Its protein product is CTSSDRAEKLFF.

The chain couples TRBV12-5 to TRBJ2-7, with D perhaps assigned TRBD1 or TRBD2 (5 bases each). CDR3 length equals 15 residues. Trimming cost V 0 bases and J 3 bases, with 12 bases left between them. Germline V lookup: CDR1 LGHNT, CDR2 FRNRAP. In nucleotides, the CDR3 is TGTGCTAGTGGTTTGGTACGAGGGGAGATCTACGAGCAGTACTTC. It codes for CASGLVRGEIYEQYF.